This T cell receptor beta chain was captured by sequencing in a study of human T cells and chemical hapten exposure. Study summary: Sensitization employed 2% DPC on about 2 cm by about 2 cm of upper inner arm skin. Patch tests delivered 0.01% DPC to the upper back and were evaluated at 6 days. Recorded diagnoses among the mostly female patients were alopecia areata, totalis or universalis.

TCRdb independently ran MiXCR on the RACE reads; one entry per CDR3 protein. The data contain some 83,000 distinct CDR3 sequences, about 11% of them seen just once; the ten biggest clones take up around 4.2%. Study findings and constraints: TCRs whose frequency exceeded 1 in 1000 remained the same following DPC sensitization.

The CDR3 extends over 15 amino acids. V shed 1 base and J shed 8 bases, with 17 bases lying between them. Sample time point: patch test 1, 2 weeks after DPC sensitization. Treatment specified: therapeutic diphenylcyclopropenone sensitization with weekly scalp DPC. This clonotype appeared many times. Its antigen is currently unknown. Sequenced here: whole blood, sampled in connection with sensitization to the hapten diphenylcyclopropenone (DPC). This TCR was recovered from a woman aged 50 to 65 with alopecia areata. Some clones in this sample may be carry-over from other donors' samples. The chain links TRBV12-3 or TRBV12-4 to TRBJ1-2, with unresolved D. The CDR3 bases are TGTGCCAGCAGTTTAGATGGGTTGGCGGGGAAAGGCTACACCTTC. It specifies CASSLDGLAGKGYTF.